This TCR beta chain originates from a study of CD8 T cells in ankylosing spondylitis. General study results and limits: Reactive arthritis synovial fluid and blood were previously reported to contain some motif variants. Ankylosing spondylitis blood appeared to carry a characteristic TCR beta motif of seven to nine highly homologous variants. Relatively scarce in peripheral blood, disease-linked clones were CD8+. Reportedly, significant enrichment of disease-linked clones occurred in matched ankylosing spondylitis synovial fluid.

Each TCR beta library was made by quantitative 5'-RACE that incorporated molecular barcodes. One entry per CDR3 protein results from TCRdb running MiXCR on the 5' RACE reads. The repertoire consists of about 420,000 distinct CDR3 sequences, with 20% to 25% occurring once and the leading ten covering about 16%. The germline gives CDR1 MNHEY, CDR2 SMNVEV (reference sequence). V lost 3 bases, J lost 4 bases, and 13 bases lay in between. CDR3 length equals 14 residues. To note about this clonotype: The antigen is unknown.

The gene calls are TRBV27 and TRBJ2-7, with D possibly being TRBD2 (6 bases). The specimen sequenced was blood, either unsorted or a sorted T cell fraction (not recorded which). This clonotype originated in a male donor with ankylosing spondylitis. CDR3 nucleotide sequence: TGTGCCAGCAGTTTGGGGGGATCCATGTACGAGCAGTACTTC. Its protein product is CASSLGGSMYEQYF.